This TCR beta chain was recorded in a study of CD8 T cells in Susac syndrome. At the level of the study: Intravenous immunoglobulin alone or corticosteroids were being given to patients with Susac syndrome at blood draw, unless they were therapy-naive.

Sequencing of TCR beta covered CD8+ and CD4+ T cells obtained from blood. Random hexamers were used to reverse transcribe roughly 0.5 to 1 ug of RNA. TCRdb independently ran MiXCR on the immunoSEQ multiplex PCR reads; one entry per CDR3 protein. Of under 200,000 distinct CDR3 sequences listed, around 96% are singletons. V was pared by 8 bases and J by 5 bases, with 7 bases of the junction left unmatched. Germline assignment: CDR1 MDHEN and CDR2 SYDVKM. This CDR3 spans 14 amino acids. This clonotype was sampled from a human donor with Susac syndrome. Sequenced input: CD4+ T cells from PBMCs. This chain uses TRBV28 with TRBJ2-5, with 11 nucleotides matching TRBD2. CDR3 sequence (DNA): TGTGCCAGCTTAGCGGGAGGGCGTGTGGAGACCCAGTACTTC. Its protein product is CASLAGGRVETQYF.